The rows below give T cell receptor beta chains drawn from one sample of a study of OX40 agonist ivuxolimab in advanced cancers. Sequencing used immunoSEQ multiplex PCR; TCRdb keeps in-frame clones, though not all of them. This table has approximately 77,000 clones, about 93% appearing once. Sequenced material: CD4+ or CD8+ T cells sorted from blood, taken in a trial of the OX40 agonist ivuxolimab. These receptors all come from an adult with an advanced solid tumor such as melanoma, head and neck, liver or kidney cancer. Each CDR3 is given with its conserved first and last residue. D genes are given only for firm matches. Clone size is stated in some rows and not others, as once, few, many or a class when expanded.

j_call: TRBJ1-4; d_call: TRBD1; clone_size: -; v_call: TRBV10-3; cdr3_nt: TGTGCCATCAGTGAGTCGGACAGGGAAAAACTGTTTTTT; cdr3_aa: CAISESDREKLFF
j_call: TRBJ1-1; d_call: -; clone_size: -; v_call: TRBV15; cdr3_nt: TGTGCCACCAGCAGAGAGGCCATAGGGACTGAAGCTTTCTTT; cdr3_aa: CATSREAIGTEAFF
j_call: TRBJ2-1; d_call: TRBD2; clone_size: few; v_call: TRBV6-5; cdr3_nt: TGTGCCAGCAGTTCGACTAGCGGTGCCTACAATGAGCAGTTCTTC; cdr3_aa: CASSSTSGAYNEQFF
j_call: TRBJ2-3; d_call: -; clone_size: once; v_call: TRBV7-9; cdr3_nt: TGTGCCAGCAGCCTGCAGGGTAGCGTAAATACGCAGTATTTT; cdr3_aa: CASSLQGSVNTQYF
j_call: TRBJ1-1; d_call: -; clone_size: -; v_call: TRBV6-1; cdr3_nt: TGTGCCAGCAGTGAAAGTTGGGGGCCGGGCACTGAAGCTTTCTTT; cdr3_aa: CASSESWGPGTEAFF
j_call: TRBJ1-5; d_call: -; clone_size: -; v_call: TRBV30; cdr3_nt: TGTGCCTGGAGTGTATCCGATCAGCCCCAGCATTTT; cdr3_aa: CAWSVSDQPQHF
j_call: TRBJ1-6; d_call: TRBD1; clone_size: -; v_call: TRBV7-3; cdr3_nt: TGTGCCAGCAGCTCACAGGGGGGAAATTCACCCCTCCACTTT; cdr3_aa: CASSSQGGNSPLHF
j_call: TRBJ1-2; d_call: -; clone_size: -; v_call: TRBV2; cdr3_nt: TGTGCCAGCAGTTTCCACACCCTAACACGGGACTCCGGATATGGCTACACCTTC; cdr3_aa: CASSFHTLTRDSGYGYTF
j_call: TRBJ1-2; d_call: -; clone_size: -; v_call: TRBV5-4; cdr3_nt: TGTGCCAGCAGCTTGGCGGGGGACTATGGCTACACCTTC; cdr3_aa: CASSLAGDYGYTF
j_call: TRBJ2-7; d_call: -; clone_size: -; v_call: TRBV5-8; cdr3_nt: TGTGCCAGCAGCTTGGTAGGACGGTTGAACTACGAGCAGTACTTC; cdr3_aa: CASSLVGRLNYEQYF
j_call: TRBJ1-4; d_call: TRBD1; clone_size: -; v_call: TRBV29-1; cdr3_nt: TGCAGCGTTGGGGACAGGGCAAATGAAAAACTGTTTTTT; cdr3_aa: CSVGDRANEKLFF
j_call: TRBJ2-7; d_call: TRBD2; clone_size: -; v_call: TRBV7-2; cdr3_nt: TGTGCCAGCAGCTTCGGACTAGCGTCCCACGAGCAGTACTTC; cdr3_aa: CASSFGLASHEQYF
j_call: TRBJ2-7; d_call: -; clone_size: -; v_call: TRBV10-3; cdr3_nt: TGTGCCATCAGCCCCGGGACCTCCCTTGTCGAGCAGTACTTC; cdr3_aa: CAISPGTSLVEQYF
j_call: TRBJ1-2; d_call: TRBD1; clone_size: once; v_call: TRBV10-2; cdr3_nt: TGCGCCAGCGGAAGACAGGGCCCTTACTATGGCTACACCTTC; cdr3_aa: CASGRQGPYYGYTF
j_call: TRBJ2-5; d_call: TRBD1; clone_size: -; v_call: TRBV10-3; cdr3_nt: TGTGCCATCAGCCGGAACGACAGGGGGGGAGAGACCCAGTACTTC; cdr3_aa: CAISRNDRGGETQYF
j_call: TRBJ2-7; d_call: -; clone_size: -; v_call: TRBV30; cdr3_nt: TGTGCCTGGAGTGTACAGGCCGACAGTCTAACTACGGGCGAGCAGTACTTC; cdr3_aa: CAWSVQADSLTTGEQYF